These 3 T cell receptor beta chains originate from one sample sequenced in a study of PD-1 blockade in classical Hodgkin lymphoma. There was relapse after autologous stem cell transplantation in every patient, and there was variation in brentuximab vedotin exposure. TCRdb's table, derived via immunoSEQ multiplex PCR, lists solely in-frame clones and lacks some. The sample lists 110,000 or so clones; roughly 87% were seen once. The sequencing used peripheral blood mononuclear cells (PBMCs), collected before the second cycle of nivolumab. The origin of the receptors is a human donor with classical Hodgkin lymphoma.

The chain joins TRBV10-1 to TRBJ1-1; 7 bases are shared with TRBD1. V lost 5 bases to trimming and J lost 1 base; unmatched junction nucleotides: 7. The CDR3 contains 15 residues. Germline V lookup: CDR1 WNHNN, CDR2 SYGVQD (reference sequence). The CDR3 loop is CASSSRQGSNTEAFF. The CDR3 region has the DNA TGCGCCAGCAGTTCTCGACAGGGATCGAACACTGAAGCTTTCTTT.

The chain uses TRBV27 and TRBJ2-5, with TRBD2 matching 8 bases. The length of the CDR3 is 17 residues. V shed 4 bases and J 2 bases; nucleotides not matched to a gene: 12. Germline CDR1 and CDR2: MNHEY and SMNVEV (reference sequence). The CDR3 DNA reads TGTGCCAGCAGTTCGTCCTTACTAGCGGCTAAACAAGAGACCCAGTACTTC. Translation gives CASSSSLLAAKQETQYF.

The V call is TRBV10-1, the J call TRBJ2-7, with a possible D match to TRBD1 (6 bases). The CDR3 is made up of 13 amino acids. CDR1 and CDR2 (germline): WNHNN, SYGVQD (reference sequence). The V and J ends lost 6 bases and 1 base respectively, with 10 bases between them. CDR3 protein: CASSAGVSYEQYF. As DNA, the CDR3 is TGCGCCAGCAGCGCAGGGGTTTCCTACGAGCAGTACTTC.